What follows are 26 T cell receptor beta chains derived from one specimen sequenced in a study of human T cells and chemical hapten exposure. Time point indicated: patch test 2, 6 weeks after DPC sensitization. Specified treatment: therapeutic diphenylcyclopropenone sensitization with weekly scalp DPC. In TCRdb, the RACE reads were re-called with MiXCR into one record per CDR3 protein. This sample yields 95,000 or so distinct CDR3 sequences, of which about an eighth are seen a single time; 3% to 4% belongs to the top ten. Here the sequenced sample was whole blood, taken in connection with sensitization to the hapten diphenylcyclopropenone (DPC). The source is a middle-aged woman with alopecia areata. Some clones in this sample may be carry-over from other donors' samples.

This clonotype was found a few times. The rearrangement uses TRBV6-2 or TRBV6-3 and TRBJ2-3; D might be TRBD1 (6 bases). Between the trimmed V and J ends, which lost 4 bases and 4 bases, there was a span of 9 bases. This CDR3 has 13 amino acids. Germline V lookup: CDR1 MNHEY, CDR2 SVGEGT. The CDR3 region is CASSLQGADTQYF. In nucleotides, the CDR3 is TGTGCCAGCAGTTTACAGGGCGCAGATACGCAGTATTTT.

There are a few counts of this clonotype. The chain uses TRBV5-5 and TRBJ1-1, with 7 bases fitting TRBD1. The V gene end was trimmed by 3 bases and the J gene end by 1 base; junction bases not matched to a gene: 6. CDR3 length equals 15 residues. The germline CDR1 and CDR2 sequences are SGHKS and YYEKEE (reference sequence). CDR3 amino acids: CASSSGGQGNTEAFF. Written as DNA, the CDR3 is TGTGCCAGCAGCTCAGGGGGTCAGGGGAACACTGAAGCTTTCTTT.

This clonotype was seen a handful of times. The V and J genes are TRBV12-3 or TRBV12-4 and TRBJ1-1; D call uncertain. The CDR3 loop spans 10 amino acids. V was trimmed by 7 bases and J by 6 bases, leaving 6 bases between them. The CDR3, as DNA: TGTGCCAGCAACCGGGCTGAAGCTTTCTTT. As protein: CASNRAEAFF.

This clonotype was observed many times. This CDR3 reads CSARARPAGGSYNEQFF. The CDR3 DNA reads as TGCAGTGCTAGAGCTAGGCCGGCCGGGGGCTCCTACAATGAGCAGTTCTTC. This chain joins TRBV20-1 and TRBJ2-1, with a possible D match to TRBD2 (6 bases). This CDR3 is 17 amino acids long. V was trimmed by 1 base and J by 0 bases, leaving 16 bases between them. CDR1 is DFQATT and CDR2 is SNEGSKA in the germline V gene (reference sequence).

With regard to this clonotype: A much larger clone differs by one base, so this may be a read error. This sequence joins TRBV7-8 and TRBJ2-1, with D possibly TRBD1 on 6 matching bases. The CDR3 is 19 amino acids. Germline V gene lookup returns CDR1 SGHVS and CDR2 FQNEAQ. With 0 bases removed from V and 6 bases from J, the gap between germline ends came to 24 bases. CDR3 coding DNA: TGTGCCAGCAGCTTAGCCCAGCTCCGCGACAGGATATGCCCCAATGAGCAGTTCTTC. Translating gives CASSLAQLRDRICPNEQFF.

The V call is TRBV18, the J call TRBJ2-5; D is unclear. Germline V gene sequence: CDR1 KGHSH, CDR2 LQKENI. The length of the CDR3 is 16 residues. The ends were cut back, 2 bases at V and 3 bases at J, with 16 bases in the middle. The CDR3, as DNA: TGTGCCAGCTCACCAGAACCACCGGGTCGCAAAGAGACCCAGTACTTC. It specifies CASSPEPPGRKETQYF.

This clonotype came up a few times. J is TRBJ2-2 and V is TRBV29-1; D remains ambiguous. The CDR3 loop spans 11 amino acids. Trimming shortened V by 2 bases and J by 6 bases, and 4 bases separated the two germline ends. Germline lookup yields CDR1 SQVTM and CDR2 ANQGSEA. CDR3 residues: CSVEWAGELFF. DNA of the CDR3: TGCAGCGTTGAATGGGCCGGGGAGCTGTTTTTT.

The rearrangement uses TRBV7-2 and TRBJ2-1, with 13 bases aligning to TRBD2. The CDR3 is made up of 18 amino acids. V lost 5 bases, J lost 2 bases, and 9 bases stayed unmatched. Per the germline V gene, CDR1 is SGHTA and CDR2 is FQGNSA. The CDR3 sequence: CASSRRTSGGPAYNEQFF. DNA of the CDR3: TGTGCCAGCAGCCGCAGGACTAGCGGGGGACCCGCCTACAATGAGCAGTTCTTC.

The sample holds many counts of this clonotype. This rearrangement joins TRBV7-6 to TRBJ2-7; no clear D gene. The CDR3 runs to 13 residues. Deletions cut 5 bases from V and 6 bases from J, with 14 bases between. CDR1 is SGHVS, CDR2 FNYEAQ, per germline. CDR3 in amino acids: CASSPQERSEQYF. CDR3 DNA: TGTGCCAGCAGCCCCCAAGAAAGGAGCGAGCAGTACTTC.

This chain connects TRBV20-1 to TRBJ1-6, with D perhaps matching TRBD1 (5 bases). The CDR3 extends over 15 amino acids. The germline CDR1 and CDR2 sequences are DFQATT and SNEGSKA (reference sequence). V was cut by 5 bases and J by 7 bases, with 18 bases left in between. In DNA form, the CDR3 reads TGCAGTGCTCGGGGACGGGGGTCATCGAATTCACCCCTCCACTTT. The encoded protein is CSARGRGSSNSPLHF.

The rearrangement uses TRBV3-1 and TRBJ2-3; D is possibly TRBD1 or TRBD2 (5 bases each). Trimming removed 0 bases at V and 3 bases at J, with 10 bases between. Germline V gives CDR1 LGHDT, CDR2 YNNKEL (reference sequence). The CDR3 is 15 residues long. CDR3 sequence: CASSQEVWGTDTQYF. The CDR3 DNA sequence: TGTGCCAGCAGCCAAGAGGTATGGGGGACAGATACGCAGTATTTT.

This clonotype was counted at least ten times. V and J are TRBV6-5 and TRBJ2-5, with D uncertain. V gave up 6 bases and J gave up 5 bases, with 16 bases separating them. Germline CDR1 MNHEY, CDR2 SVGAGI. The CDR3 is 14 residues long. CDR3: CASSRRGVHETQYF. The CDR3 DNA reads TGTGCCAGCAGCCGGCGTGGGGTCCACGAGACCCAGTACTTC.

The chain recombines TRBV12-3 or TRBV12-4 with TRBJ2-5; 10 nucleotides match TRBD1. This CDR3 is 13 amino acids long. V shed 9 bases and J 6 bases; nucleotides not matched to a gene: 7. The CDR3: CASRQGAGKTQYF. The CDR3 DNA reads as TGTGCCAGTCGACAGGGGGCTGGGAAGACCCAGTACTTC.

The table lists this clonotype with many counts. The chain couples TRBV4-2 to TRBJ1-1, with TRBD1 matching 10 bases. CDR1 and CDR2 (germline): LGHNA, YNFKEQ. V dropped 6 bases and J dropped 5; count of bases not matched to a gene: 3. The CDR3 totals 13 residues. Here the CDR3 reads CASRGTGDTEAFF. The CDR3, as DNA: TGTGCCAGCAGAGGGACAGGGGATACTGAAGCTTTCTTT.

This clonotype showed up many times. The CDR3 reads CAWSLTGTQPQETQYF. For the CDR3, the DNA is TGTGCCTGGAGCTTAACAGGGACCCAACCTCAAGAGACCCAGTACTTC. This chain uses TRBV30 with TRBJ2-5, with a tentative D call TRBD1 (6 bases). The CDR3 extends over 16 amino acids. V lost 3 bases to trimming and J lost 2 bases, with 19 bases between them. The germline CDR1 and CDR2 sequences are GTSNPN and SVGIG (reference sequence).

This clonotype was picked up many times. The chain uses TRBV19 and TRBJ1-4; tentative D call: TRBD1 (5 bases). Looked up from germline, CDR1 is LNHDA and CDR2 is SQIVND (reference sequence). The CDR3 spans 15 residues. V dropped 6 bases and J dropped 4 bases, with 15 bases sitting between them. This CDR3 is CASSILRDGNEKLFF. Here the CDR3 DNA reads TGTGCCAGTAGCATACTCCGGGACGGTAATGAAAAACTGTTTTTT.

This clonotype was counted at least ten times. The rearrangement joins TRBV3-1 to TRBJ2-3; unclear D gene. Trimming removed 1 base at V and 1 base at J, with 15 bases between. In germline, CDR1 is LGHDT, CDR2 YNNKEL (reference sequence). The length of the CDR3 is 17 residues. CDR3 sequence reads: CASSQGRAREGTDTQYF. The CDR3 DNA follows: TGTGCCAGCAGCCAAGGTCGAGCAAGAGAGGGCACAGATACGCAGTATTTT.

This clonotype was seen many times. This chain joins TRBV7-2 and TRBJ1-1; D gene unclear. The CDR3 totals 17 residues. In germline, CDR1 is SGHTA, CDR2 FQGNSA. V lost 1 base and J lost 0, with 15 bases in between. The CDR3 nucleotides are TGTGCCAGCAGCTTAGATAGGTGGTCAGCGATGAACACTGAAGCTTTCTTT. Translation: CASSLDRWSAMNTEAFF.

This clonotype was counted many times. The rearrangement links TRBV6-5 to TRBJ1-1; maybe TRBD1 (5 bases). This CDR3 has 13 amino acids. The V end was cut by 0 bases, the J end by 4 bases, with 6 bases between. Germline loops: CDR1 MNHEY, CDR2 SVGAGI. The CDR3 reads CASSYSQGTEAFF. The DNA for the CDR3 is TGTGCCAGCAGTTACTCGCAGGGCACTGAAGCTTTCTTT.

This clonotype was counted at least ten times. This sequence joins TRBV4-3 and TRBJ1-3, with 7 bases matching TRBD1. The CDR3 sequence is 16 residues long. CDR1 is LGHNA, CDR2 YSLEER, per germline. The trim removed 0 bases at V and 5 bases at J, leaving 7 bases unmatched. CDR3 residues: CASSQEGQPGRNTIYF. DNA for the CDR3: TGCGCCAGCAGCCAAGAGGGACAGCCCGGCCGAAACACCATATATTTT.

The V and J genes are TRBV29-1 and TRBJ1-1; D not certain. The germline gives CDR1 SQVTM, CDR2 ANQGSEA. V dropped 1 base and J dropped 8 bases, with 11 bases sitting between them. The CDR3 is made up of 12 amino acids. CDR3 protein: CSVEGRAEEAFF. CDR3 DNA: TGCAGCGTTGAAGGGAGGGCAGAAGAAGCTTTCTTT. Looking up the rest from reference TRBV29-1 and TRBJ1-1 gives the full variable domain: SAVISQKPSRDICQRGTSLTIQCQVDSQVTMMFWYRQQPGQSLTLIATANQGSEATYESGFVIDKFPISRPNLTFSTLTVSNMSPEDSSIYLCSVEGRAEEAFFGQGTRLTVV.

Concerning this clonotype itself: At one of its ends the junction is not consistent with the germline gene, which may arise from a read error. The V call is TRBV5-1, the J call TRBJ2-2; 9 positions match TRBD2. The CDR3 has 14 amino acids. Germline loops: CDR1 SGHRS, CDR2 YFSETQ. The CDR3 DNA follows: TGCGCCACCAGCGGGGGGAGGATAACCGGGGAGCTGTTTTTT. It codes for CATSGGRITGELFF.

This clonotype was found a few times. This sequence joins TRBV6-2 or TRBV6-3 and TRBJ1-2, with D perhaps TRBD1 (5 bases). Trimming stripped 2 bases from V and 4 bases from J, with 11 bases between. The CDR3 is 14 residues long. Germline CDR1 and CDR2: MNHEY and SVGEGT. This chain's CDR3 is CASSYGGALYGYTF. The CDR3 region has the DNA TGTGCCAGCAGTTACGGAGGGGCCCTCTATGGCTACACCTTC.

The sample holds many counts of this clonotype. The chain joins TRBV6-2 or TRBV6-3 to TRBJ1-1, with D hard to call. The CDR3 is 13 residues long. Germline assignment: CDR1 MNHEY and CDR2 SVGEGT. Trimming took off 2 bases at V and 11 bases at J, with 15 bases between the two ends. CDR3 region: CASSYPALSRAFF. CDR3 bases: TGTGCCAGCAGTTACCCGGCCCTTTCTCGGGCTTTCTTT.

This clonotype has at least ten counts. CDR3 loop: CASSPDQEEKLFF. The CDR3 bases are TGTGCCAGCAGCCCCGACCAGGAGGAAAAACTGTTTTTT. The chain employs TRBV7-6 and TRBJ1-4; D is uncertain. The CDR3 is made up of 13 amino acids. The germline V gene has CDR1 SGHVS and CDR2 FNYEAQ. Trimming took 5 bases from V and 8 from J, leaving 12 bases between them.

This clonotype was recorded many times. V gene TRBV11-2 combines with J gene TRBJ2-7, with 8 bases matching TRBD1. CDR1 is SGHAT and CDR2 is FQNNGV in the germline V gene. The CDR3 is made up of 15 amino acids. Trimming took 5 bases from V and 5 from J; bases not matched to a gene: 11. Here the CDR3 reads CASSPTGRGPDEQYF. The DNA of the CDR3 is TGTGCCAGCAGCCCGACGGGCAGGGGGCCGGACGAGCAGTACTTC.